The present T cell receptor beta chain was sequenced within a study of CD8+ T cells in alopecia areata. Study outcomes and limitations: Between patients, shared TCR sequences were less clear than in mice. This was possibly due in part to HLA diversity in the patient population.

Extracted RNA was reverse transcribed into cDNA, the sequencing template. Profiled with immunoSEQ multiplex PCR; TCRdb holds only in-frame clones, not every one. The sample includes about 210,000 clones, 50% to 75% of them seen just once. This CDR3 contains 13 residues. V lost 6 bases to trimming and J lost 4 bases; unmatched junction nucleotides: 7. Germline CDR1 is SQVTM and CDR2 is ANQGSEA. Treatment of the sample: oral pan-JAK inhibitor, 5-10 mg twice daily. Concerning this clone: As yet, its antigen is unknown.

This specimen was CD4+ T cells sorted from blood, taken at week 4, from a patient treated with tofacitinib. This TCR derives from a human donor with alopecia areata. The gene calls are TRBV29-1 and TRBJ1-2; 8 nucleotides match TRBD1. CDR3 bases: TGCAGCGTCCTTCAGGGGGCGAGCTATGGCTACACCTTC. Amino acid sequence: CSVLQGASYGYTF.